These T cell receptor beta chains were read from a single sample in a study of blood T cell repertoires in COVID-19. The assay was immunoSEQ multiplex PCR, and TCRdb's table has in-frame clones only and misses some. The repertoire holds roughly 280,000 clones, with 75% to 90% as singletons. Sequenced input: PBMCs or T cells enriched from blood (not recorded which). These receptors were collected from a woman aged 18-29 years who had recovered from COVID-19. CDR3s include the opening cysteine and the closing phenylalanine or tryptophan. A D gene is named only where the DNA matches it firmly. The size field is filled for only some rows; it gives once, few, many or a size class.

TRBJ2-7 | - | TRBV20-1 | - | CSVTGSAEQYF | TGCAGTGTAACAGGGTCGGCCGAGCAGTACTTC
TRBJ2-3 | - | TRBV29-1 | - | CSVDDGGGYSGGGTDTQYF | TGCAGCGTTGATGATGGAGGGGGTTATTCAGGGGGTGGCACAGATACGCAGTATTTT
TRBJ1-2 | TRBD1 | TRBV10-2 | - | CASRGQANYGYTF | TGCGCCAGCAGGGGACAGGCCAACTATGGCTACACCTTC
TRBJ2-7 | TRBD1 | TRBV5-1 | - | CASSFDLSGTGAYEQYF | TGCGCCAGCAGCTTTGACCTCTCCGGGACAGGGGCCTACGAGCAGTACTTC
TRBJ1-6 | TRBD1 | TRBV11-3 | - | CASSQGQENSPLHF | TGTGCCAGCAGCCAAGGACAGGAGAATTCACCCCTCCACTTT
TRBJ2-3 | TRBD1 | TRBV2 | - | CASSERQGAPDTQYF | TGTGCCAGCAGTGAACGGCAGGGGGCTCCAGATACGCAGTATTTT
TRBJ1-5 | - | TRBV12-3/TRBV12-4 | - | CASSLTGGEPQHF | TGTGCCAGCAGTTTAACGGGGGGAGAGCCCCAGCATTTT
TRBJ2-3 | - | TRBV3-1/TRBV3-2 | - | CASSQGPSGLDTQYF | TGTGCCAGCAGCCAAGGGCCCAGCGGGTTAGATACGCAGTATTTT
TRBJ2-7 | TRBD2 | TRBV10-2 | - | CASRDRGGGYEQYF | TGCGCCAGCAGGGACCGGGGGGGTGGATACGAGCAGTACTTC
TRBJ2-5 | - | TRBV4-1 | - | CASSQEFSGETQYF | TGCGCCAGCAGCCAAGAGTTTTCAGGAGAGACCCAGTACTTC
TRBJ1-1 | - | TRBV11-2 | - | CASSLETTLPAEAFF | TGTGCCAGCAGCTTGGAAACTACCCTTCCGGCTGAAGCTTTCTTT
TRBJ1-5 | - | TRBV28 | - | CASSLRRGQPQHF | TGTGCCAGCAGCCTTAGAAGGGGTCAGCCCCAGCATTTT
TRBJ2-7 | TRBD1 | TRBV5-1 | - | CASSLAAQGATYEQYF | TGCGCCAGCAGCTTGGCGGCACAGGGGGCTACGTACGAGCAGTACTTC
TRBJ2-1 | TRBD1 | TRBV11-2 | once | CASSSGTGVFYEQFF | TGTGCCAGCAGCTCCGGGACAGGGGTCTTCTATGAGCAGTTCTTC
TRBJ1-1 | - | TRBV5-4 | - | CASSFKGDTEAFF | TGTGCCAGCAGCTTCAAAGGGGACACTGAAGCTTTCTTT
TRBJ1-1 | - | TRBV18 | - | CASSPGASGEAFF | TGTGCCAGCTCACCAGGGGCTTCTGGTGAAGCTTTCTTT
TRBJ2-1 | TRBD2 | TRBV19 | - | CASSISRVAGENEQFF | TGTGCCAGTAGTATAAGCCGGGTAGCGGGGGAAAATGAGCAGTTCTTC
TRBJ1-1 | - | TRBV19 | - | CASSPQLNTEAFF | TGTGCCAGTAGTCCGCAGTTGAACACTGAAGCTTTCTTT
TRBJ2-5 | TRBD2 | TRBV2 | once | CASSHKRGGLETQYF | TGTGCCAGCAGTCACAAGCGGGGGGGCCTTGAGACCCAGTACTTC
TRBJ1-5 | - | TRBV9 | - | CASSSEVRGRRNQPQHF | TGTGCCAGCAGCTCAGAAGTAAGGGGTCGACGCAATCAGCCCCAGCATTTT
TRBJ1-2 | - | TRBV7-9 | - | CASSQTEWASYGYTF | TGTGCCAGCAGCCAAACAGAGTGGGCGAGCTATGGCTACACCTTC
TRBJ1-2 | - | TRBV6-1 | - | CASSDLQGQDGYTF | TGTGCCAGCAGTGACCTTCAGGGGCAAGATGGCTACACCTTC
TRBJ1-1 | - | TRBV24-1 | - | CATSDSGTEAFF | TGTGCCACCAGTGATTCAGGGACTGAAGCTTTCTTT
TRBJ1-5 | TRBD1 | TRBV19 | - | CASSRGTGLQPQHF | TGTGCCAGTAGTAGAGGGACAGGCCTGCAGCCCCAGCATTTT
TRBJ1-4 | - | TRBV10-3 | - | CAISEQAESNEKLFF | TGTGCCATCAGTGAGCAGGCAGAGAGTAATGAAAAACTGTTTTTT
TRBJ1-5 | - | TRBV4-2 | - | CASSQAEGGKPQHF | TGTGCCAGCAGCCAAGCAGAGGGGGGGAAGCCCCAGCATTTT
TRBJ2-3 | - | TRBV5-1 | - | CASSLDRTDTQYF | TGCGCCAGCAGCCTAGACAGAACAGATACGCAGTATTTT
TRBJ2-7 | TRBD1 | TRBV27 | - | CASSNRGKDEQYF | TGTGCCAGCAGCAACAGGGGGAAAGACGAGCAGTACTTC
TRBJ2-3 | - | TRBV11-2 | - | CASSLGRTDTQYF | TGTGCCAGCAGCTTAGGGAGGACAGATACGCAGTATTTT
TRBJ1-4 | TRBD1 | TRBV2 | few | CASRGDRGSTNEKLFF | TGTGCCAGCAGGGGGGACAGGGGATCAACTAATGAAAAACTGTTTTTT